This entry lists 21 T cell receptor beta chains sequenced from one sample in a study of cytomegalovirus exposure and HLA in healthy donors. The PCR had 60 Vbeta and 13 Jbeta primers. Clones were read by immunoSEQ multiplex PCR, and TCRdb kept only the in-frame ones, dropping some. The sample records around 120,000 clones, approximately 80% being singletons. The sequencing input was PBMCs. The receptors were gathered from a man aged 45 to 65 in good health and CMV-seropositive.

As regards this clone: One end of the junction fails to match germline, which may point to a read error. This same CDR3 is encoded by further DNA sequences in the sample. The rearrangement links TRBV5-1 to TRBJ1-6; 7 bases map to TRBD1. Per germline, CDR1 SGHRS and CDR2 YFSETQ. The CDR3 loop spans 14 amino acids. The CDR3 region has the DNA TGCGCCAGCAGCCAGGGGACAGCCAATTCCCCCCTCCACTTT. Residues: CASSQGTANSPLHF.

The V and J genes are TRBV10-3 and TRBJ2-3; TRBD2 matches 12 bases. J lost 1 base, V lost 0 bases, and 17 bases had no gene match. Germline loops: CDR1 ENHRY, CDR2 SYGVKD. The CDR3 length is 22 residues. CDR3 sequence reads: CAISESGLAGGRDWLRTDTQYF. The CDR3 nucleotides read TGTGCCATCAGTGAGTCTGGGCTAGCGGGGGGGAGAGACTGGCTACGCACAGATACGCAGTATTTT.

This clone was observed once. The chain is built from TRBV6-1 and TRBJ2-7, with 8 positions matching TRBD1. Germline V lookup: CDR1 MNHNS, CDR2 SASEGT. The CDR3 totals 13 residues. Trimming at V came to 6 bases and at J to 6 bases, leaving 7 bases not matched to a gene. Here the CDR3 DNA reads TGTGCCAGCAGCTTCGACAGGGGTAGCGAGCAGTACTTC. Protein product: CASSFDRGSEQYF.

This clone was picked up one time. The chain has TRBV5-4 and TRBJ2-1; 16 bases are shared with TRBD2. Germline V CDR1 and CDR2: SGHNT, YYREEE (reference sequence). The junction had 10 bases not matched to a gene; V was cut back by 4 bases and J by 12 bases. The CDR3 extends over 16 amino acids. CDR3 in amino acids: CASSQIGTSGGERQFF. The DNA for the CDR3 is TGTGCCAGCAGCCAAATAGGGACTAGCGGGGGGGAAAGGCAGTTCTTC.

The chain has TRBV2 and TRBJ2-5; 7 bases are a match to TRBD2. The germline CDR1 and CDR2 sequences are SNHLY and FYNNEI. V dropped 2 bases and J dropped 5; count of bases not matched to a gene: 8. The length of the CDR3 is 15 residues. The CDR3 protein is CASSELRGIGETQYF. The CDR3 DNA reads TGTGCCAGCAGTGAATTGCGGGGGATCGGGGAGACCCAGTACTTC.

This clone showed up just a few times. The J gene is TRBJ1-4, the V gene TRBV9; D is unresolved. Germline assignment: CDR1 SGDLS and CDR2 YYNGEE. V lost 0 bases to trimming and J lost 0 bases, with 6 bases between them. The CDR3 extends over 15 amino acids. The CDR3 loop is CASSVGQATNEKLFF. The CDR3, as DNA: TGTGCCAGCAGCGTAGGGCAGGCAACTAATGAAAAACTGTTTTTT.

The chain joins TRBV6-4 to TRBJ2-1; maybe TRBD1 (6 bases). CDR1 and CDR2 from the germline V gene are MRHNA and SNTAGT. V was cut by 5 bases and J by 4 bases, with 15 bases left in between. This CDR3 contains 15 residues. DNA for the CDR3: TGTGCCAGCAGTCCCCAAGGGACAAATTACAATGAGCAGTTCTTC. Amino acids: CASSPQGTNYNEQFF.

This rearrangement joins TRBV28 to TRBJ1-2, with TRBD1 matching 9 bases. Trimming removed 5 bases from V and 3 bases from J; junction bases left unmatched: 7. The germline V gene encodes CDR1 MDHEN and CDR2 SYDVKM. This CDR3 has 15 amino acids. The CDR3 nucleotides read TGTGCCAGCAGTCTACCCGGACAGGGGTACTATGGCTACACCTTC. It encodes CASSLPGQGYYGYTF.

The chain is built from TRBV18 and TRBJ1-1; TRBD1 matches 7 bases. Germline V gives CDR1 KGHSH, CDR2 LQKENI. CDR3 length equals 14 residues. Losses at the gene ends were 6 bases for V and 2 bases for J; bases not matched to a gene: 6. Here the CDR3 DNA reads TGTGCCAGCTCGACTCGACAGGGAAACACTGAAGCTTTCTTT. Encoded protein: CASSTRQGNTEAFF.

The V call is TRBV27, the J call TRBJ2-6, with 9 bases lining up with TRBD1. Germline CDR1 reads MNHEY; CDR2 reads SMNVEV (reference sequence). J was trimmed by 0 bases and V by 6 bases; bases with no gene match: 9. The CDR3 length is 18 residues. The CDR3 nucleotides read TGTGCCAGCAGGCCCTTCACAGGGGGCTACTCTGGGGCCAACGTCCTGACTTTC. As protein: CASRPFTGGYSGANVLTF.

The chain uses TRBV21-1 and TRBJ1-3; the table's TRBD1 call for D was not verified on the DNA. TRBV21-1 is tagged as a pseudogene. This CDR3 spans 17 amino acids. CDR3 coding DNA: TGTGCCAGCCCGGCTGGGGAAGGGGGATACTCTGGAAACACCATATATTTT. Translation gives CASPAGEGGYSGNTIYF.

This chain connects TRBV6-5 to TRBJ1-2; TRBD1 matches 10 bases. With V trimmed by 0 bases and J by 6 bases, 4 bases remained unmatched. CDR1 and CDR2 from the germline V gene are MNHEY and SVGAGI. This CDR3 is 15 amino acids long. The CDR3 bases are TGTGCCAGCAGTTACTCTCTGGGACAGGGGAATGGCTACACCTTC. Translation gives CASSYSLGQGNGYTF.

The rearrangement uses TRBV6-6 and TRBJ2-1, with TRBD1 matching 9 bases. The V segment lost 5 bases and the J segment 5 bases; nucleotides outside the gene matches: 4. CDR1 is MNHNY, CDR2 SVGAGI, per germline (reference sequence). The CDR3 contains 14 residues. The CDR3 loop is CASSTGTGNNEQFF. The CDR3 region has the DNA TGTGCCAGCAGTACCGGGACAGGGAACAATGAGCAGTTCTTC.

The chain links TRBV5-1 to TRBJ2-7; 8 bases are a match to TRBD2. After removal of 3 bases from V and 5 bases from J, the junction contained 7 bases not matched to a gene. Germline CDR1 is SGHRS and CDR2 is YFSETQ. This CDR3 has 14 residues. CDR3 residues: CASSSSGSPHEQYF. The CDR3 nucleotides are TGCGCCAGCAGCTCCAGCGGGAGCCCCCACGAGCAGTACTTC.

The chain carries TRBV6-5 and TRBJ2-2, with TRBD1 matching 10 bases. The CDR3 contains 14 residues. In germline, CDR1 is MNHEY, CDR2 SVGAGI. Trimming took 5 bases from V and 6 from J; bases not matched to a gene: 3. CDR3 sequence reads: CASSRDRGSGELFF. CDR3 nucleotide sequence: TGTGCCAGCAGTCGGGACAGGGGATCCGGGGAGCTGTTTTTT.

This clone showed up just once. This chain links TRBV7-8 with TRBJ1-2, with D hard to call. The V end was cut by 5 bases, the J end by 1 base, with 8 bases between. From germline, CDR1 is SGHVS and CDR2 FQNEAQ. The CDR3 has 13 residues. This chain's CDR3 is CASSPRFNYGYTF. CDR3 sequence (DNA): TGTGCCAGCAGCCCCAGGTTTAACTATGGCTACACCTTC. Variable domain in full (rest from reference TRBV7-8 and TRBJ1-2): GAGVSQSPRYKVAKRGQDVALRCDPISGHVSLFWYQQALGQGPEFLTYFQNEAQLDKSGLPSDRFFAERPEGSVSTLKIQRTQQEDSAVYLCASSPRFNYGYTFGSGTRLTVV.

As DNA, the CDR3 is TGTGCCAGCTCACCAACTTCCAGGGGTTATCAGCCCCAGCATTTT. It translates to CASSPTSRGYQPQHF. The rearrangement joins TRBV18 to TRBJ1-5, with D possibly matching TRBD1 (6 bases). The CDR3 is 15 amino acids. V was clipped by 2 bases and J by 5 bases, with 13 bases between them. CDR1 and CDR2 from the germline V gene are KGHSH and LQKENI.

The chain employs TRBV6-4 and TRBJ1-1, with TRBD1 matching 7 bases. The CDR3 is 15 amino acids. V gave up 6 bases and J gave up 0 bases; unmatched junction bases: 7. CDR1 MRHNA and CDR2 SNTAGT come from the germline V gene. The CDR3: CASRTEGQLNTEAFF. The CDR3, as DNA: TGTGCCAGCAGGACCGAGGGACAGCTGAACACTGAAGCTTTCTTT.

This chain connects TRBV19 to TRBJ1-5, with TRBD1 matching 10 bases. Looked up from germline, CDR1 is LNHDA and CDR2 is SQIVND (reference sequence). The CDR3 is 17 residues long. Trimming took 4 bases from V and 2 from J; bases not matched to a gene: 8. The CDR3 bases are TGTGCCAGTAGTACCACGACAGGGGGCCGGGGCAATCAGCCCCAGCATTTT. This encodes CASSTTTGGRGNQPQHF.

The rearrangement joins TRBV19 to TRBJ2-7; 7 nucleotides align to TRBD2. The CDR3 runs to 15 residues. V lost 3 bases to trimming and J lost 4 bases; unmatched junction nucleotides: 9. Germline V CDR1 and CDR2: LNHDA, SQIVND (reference sequence). This CDR3 is CASSIRAGRVYEQYF. CDR3 DNA sequence: TGTGCCAGTAGTATCAGGGCAGGGAGGGTATACGAGCAGTACTTC.

Remarks on this clone: Other DNA variants within this sample encode the same CDR3. V usage is TRBV2 and J usage is TRBJ2-7; no firm D call. Looked up from germline, CDR1 is SNHLY and CDR2 is FYNNEI. The CDR3 is 12 residues long. Deletions cut 6 bases from V and 0 bases from J, with 6 bases between. Here the CDR3 DNA reads TGTGCCAGCAGCTTTAGCTCCTACGAGCAGTACTTC. It codes for CASSFSSYEQYF. The full variable domain, with the rest looked up from reference TRBV2 and TRBJ2-7, is EPEVTQTPSHQVTQMGQEVILRCVPISNHLYFYWYRQILGQKVEFLVSFYNNEISEKSEIFDDQFSVERPDGSNFTLKIRSTKLEDSAMYFCASSFSSYEQYFGPGTRLTVT.